Following are 24 T cell receptor beta chains from one sample sequenced in a study of cytomegalovirus exposure and HLA in healthy donors. PCR employed 60 Vbeta and 13 Jbeta primers. Profiled with immunoSEQ multiplex PCR; TCRdb holds only in-frame clones, not every one. Counted here are 120,000 to 150,000 clones, under 85% occurring once; the ten biggest clones make up about 0.97%. The sequenced sample was PBMCs. These receptor sequences come from a young man in good health and CMV-seronegative.

The chain couples TRBV7-6 to TRBJ1-1; perhaps TRBD1 as D (6 bases). The V end was cut by 1 base, the J end by 0 bases, with 9 bases between. CDR3 length: 15 amino acids. Germline-derived CDR1 and CDR2 are SGHVS and FNYEAQ. In DNA form, the CDR3 reads TGTGCCAGCAGCTTAGGGGCAGGGGTGAACACTGAAGCTTTCTTT. Protein: CASSLGAGVNTEAFF.

The chain joins TRBV5-1 to TRBJ1-4; no firm D call. The CDR3 totals 14 residues. The V end was cut by 0 bases, the J end by 1 base, with 4 bases between. The germline gives CDR1 SGHRS, CDR2 YFSETQ. The CDR3 region has the DNA TGCGCCAGCAGCTTGGGGAGAACTAATGAAAAACTGTTTTTT. This translates into CASSLGRTNEKLFF.

V gene TRBV15 combines with J gene TRBJ2-3; TRBD2 might be the D (5 bases). This CDR3 has 16 residues. Germline V lookup: CDR1 LNHNV, CDR2 YYDKDF (reference sequence). V gave up 7 bases and J gave up 4 bases, with 21 bases separating them. CDR3 nucleotides: TGTGCCACCACCCCCCGCATTGATAGGAGGTCAGATACGCAGTATTTT. Translation gives CATTPRIDRRSDTQYF.

As regards this clone: Sequence at one end of the junction differs from germline and may be a read error. The chain combines TRBV7-9 with TRBJ1-1; D call uncertain. This CDR3 comprises 13 residues. Germline loops: CDR1 SEHNR, CDR2 FQNEAQ (reference sequence). The DNA for the CDR3 is TGTGCCAGCAGCCCAGGATCTAACACTGAAACTTTCTTT. Its translation is CASSPGSNTETFF.

This chain uses TRBV15 with TRBJ1-2; 9 bases match TRBD1. With V trimmed by 0 bases and J by 6 bases, 5 bases remained unmatched. This CDR3 contains 15 residues. Germline values: CDR1 LNHNV, CDR2 YYDKDF (reference sequence). The CDR3 DNA is TGTGCCACCAGCAGAGAAGGGGACAGGGAACATGGCTACACCTTC. Translated, it gives CATSREGDREHGYTF.

This chain joins TRBV6-1 and TRBJ1-1; D remains unclear. CDR1 and CDR2 from the germline V gene are MNHNS and SASEGT. Between the trimmed V and J ends, which lost 1 base and 4 bases, there was a span of 7 bases. This CDR3 region has 13 residues. The DNA for the CDR3 is TGTGCCAGCAGTGAAGTTGGTAGCACTGAAGCTTTCTTT. Translating it yields CASSEVGSTEAFF.

This chain connects TRBV6-1 to TRBJ2-7, with D tentatively TRBD2 (5 bases). The ends were cut back, 9 bases at V and 0 bases at J, with 15 bases in the middle. Germline CDR1 reads MNHNS; CDR2 reads SASEGT. CDR3 length: 14 amino acids. CDR3 in amino acids: CASYNGEYSYEQYF. CDR3 bases: TGTGCCAGTTATAATGGGGAGTACTCCTACGAGCAGTACTTC.

The chain employs TRBV11-3 and TRBJ2-5; D call uncertain. The J call is in doubt because the DNA end fits TRBJ2-7 better. Germline CDR1 is SGHNT and CDR2 is YENEEA. The CDR3 is made up of 12 amino acids. DNA of the CDR3: TGTGCCAGCAGCTTTTCGGGTGACGAGCAGTACTTC. Translating gives CASSFSGDEQYF.

This clone was detected only once. This sequence joins TRBV7-9 and TRBJ2-7; D is unresolved. Germline lookup yields CDR1 SEHNR and CDR2 FQNEAQ (reference sequence). The V gene lost 0 bases and the J gene lost 2 bases, with 8 bases spanning the gap. The CDR3 contains 14 residues. CDR3 sequence (DNA): TGTGCCAGCAGCTTAGCGTCTCTAACCTACGAGCAGTACTTC. Protein: CASSLASLTYEQYF.

The chain joins TRBV9 to TRBJ1-2; 12 bases map to TRBD1. V lost 3 bases to trimming and J lost 4 bases; unmatched junction nucleotides: 7. CDR1 SGDLS and CDR2 YYNGEE come from the germline V gene. The CDR3 runs 16 residues. CDR3 DNA: TGTGCCAGCAGCGCGTACGGGACAGGGGGCATCTATGGCTACACCTTC. It codes for CASSAYGTGGIYGYTF.

The chain uses TRBV13 and TRBJ1-2; weak D call: TRBD1 (5 bases). The CDR3 length is 14 residues. CDR1 is PRHDT, CDR2 FYEKMQ, per germline (reference sequence). V gave up 0 bases and J gave up 8 bases, with 13 bases separating them. CDR3 bases: TGTGCCAGCAGCTTAGGCCCAGGGATTAACGGCTACACCTTC. Its protein product is CASSLGPGINGYTF.

V usage is TRBV21-1 and J usage is TRBJ1-1; the D call of TRBD1 is as the table states it, not checked on the DNA. TRBV21-1 is described as a pseudogene. The CDR3 is 9 residues long. CDR3 residues: CASSRHAFF. The DNA for the CDR3 is TGTGCCAGCTCCAGACATGCTTTCTTT.

V usage is TRBV27 and J usage is TRBJ2-5; D remains unclear. This CDR3 contains 13 residues. Trimming pared 2 bases from V and 5 bases from J, leaving 9 bases between. Germline CDR1 is MNHEY and CDR2 is SMNVEV (reference sequence). The CDR3 coding sequence is TGTGCCAGCAGTTTAGCGGCGGCGGAGACCCAGTACTTC. This encodes CASSLAAAETQYF.

The CDR3 region has the DNA TGCGCCAGCAGCCAACACAGCCTTAACTATGGCTACACCTTC. Translated, it gives CASSQHSLNYGYTF. The chain combines TRBV4-3 with TRBJ1-2; D not resolved. Germline V gives CDR1 LGHNA, CDR2 YSLEER. This CDR3 comprises 14 residues. Trimming stripped 2 bases from V and 1 base from J, with 8 bases between.

The V and J genes are TRBV15 and TRBJ1-1; 7 positions match TRBD1. The CDR3 spans 12 residues. V lost 3 bases and J lost 12; bases outside the gene matches: 7. Per the germline V gene, CDR1 is LNHNV and CDR2 is YYDKDF (reference sequence). The CDR3 DNA is TGTGCCACCAGCAGGGCGACAGGGAACCCTTTCTTT. Translated, it gives CATSRATGNPFF.

This chain connects TRBV29-1 to TRBJ1-2; no clear D. From germline, CDR1 is SQVTM and CDR2 ANQGSEA. Trimming took off 7 bases at V and 3 bases at J, with 12 bases between the two ends. The CDR3 extends over 12 amino acids. The CDR3 is CSGRGTDYGYTF. In nucleotides, the CDR3 is TGCAGCGGTCGGGGTACTGACTATGGCTACACCTTC.

J is TRBJ2-7 and V is TRBV6-1, with a tentative D call TRBD2 (7 bases). Germline V gene lookup returns CDR1 MNHNS and CDR2 SASEGT. Trimming removed 4 bases from V and 3 bases from J, with 16 bases in between. The CDR3 has 15 residues. In DNA form, the CDR3 reads TGTGCCAGCAGTGGACGGGAGGAGGGGGGCTACGAGCAGTACTTC. It is translated as CASSGREEGGYEQYF.

V and J are TRBV9 and TRBJ1-2; a weak D match, TRBD1 (6 bases). Germline V gene lookup returns CDR1 SGDLS and CDR2 YYNGEE. The CDR3 contains 13 residues. V lost 0 bases and J 8 bases, leaving 11 bases between the germline ends. CDR3 sequence (DNA): TGTGCCAGCAGCGTAGAGGGGGTTGGAGGCTACACCTTC. It encodes CASSVEGVGGYTF.

The chain combines TRBV7-2 with TRBJ1-4; 10 positions agree with TRBD1. The V and J ends lost 3 bases and 8 bases, in that order; junction bases with no gene match: 3. CDR1 and CDR2 from the germline V gene are SGHTA and FQGNSA. The CDR3 length is 14 residues. The CDR3 DNA follows: TGTGCCAGCAGCTTGGACAGGGGGAGGGAAAAACTGTTTTTT. Protein product: CASSLDRGREKLFF.

The chain uses TRBV7-2 and TRBJ2-4; a weak D match, TRBD2 (5 bases). The V and J ends lost 1 base and 7 bases respectively, with 17 bases between them. CDR1 and CDR2 from the germline V gene are SGHTA and FQGNSA. This CDR3 spans 16 amino acids. CDR3 coding DNA: TGTGCCAGCAGCTTAGAACCCACGGGTACGGGGAACATTCAGTACTTC. Translated: CASSLEPTGTGNIQYF.

The CDR3 nucleotides are TGTGCCAGCAGCGTAGAGGGACAGGGGAGCTATGGCTACACCTTC. Protein product: CASSVEGQGSYGYTF. V gene TRBV9 combines with J gene TRBJ1-2, with 10 nucleotides matching TRBD1. The J segment lost 4 bases and the V segment lost 0 bases, leaving 3 bases of the junction unmatched. Germline V gene lookup returns CDR1 SGDLS and CDR2 YYNGEE. The CDR3 is 15 amino acids.

This chain uses TRBV7-2 with TRBJ2-2; maybe TRBD2 (5 bases). The CDR3 totals 16 residues. The germline V gene has CDR1 SGHTA and CDR2 FQGNSA. V was cut by 0 bases and J by 7 bases, with 15 bases left in between. CDR3 sequence (DNA): TGTGCCAGCAGCTTAGCCTTTCGTCCCGGGATCGGGGAGCTGTTTTTT. Translating gives CASSLAFRPGIGELFF.

Concerning this clone: The junction departs from the called germline gene at one end, perhaps through a read error. The chain combines TRBV7-9 with TRBJ2-2; D unresolved. The CDR3 has 13 amino acids. Germline CDR1 SEHNR, CDR2 FQNEAQ (reference sequence). CDR3 sequence: CSSQDVLAGELFF. CDR3 DNA: TGTTCCAGTCAAGACGTGCTAGCCGGGGAGCTGTTTTTT.

The genes are TRBV5-1 and TRBJ2-7; weak D call: TRBD1 (6 bases). The CDR3 length is 16 residues. Germline V CDR1 and CDR2: SGHRS, YFSETQ. V lost 2 bases and J lost 1, with 16 bases in between. In DNA form, the CDR3 reads TGCGCCAGCAGCTTCTCCCGGGACACACTATCCTACGAGCAGTACTTC. It codes for CASSFSRDTLSYEQYF.